This T cell receptor (beta chain) stems from a study of T cells in Graves' hyperthyroidism and ophthalmopathy. The germline V and J ends were trimmed by 2 bases and 7 bases, with 11 bases remaining between them. The CDR3 is 13 residues long. CDR1 SNHLY and CDR2 FYNNEI come from the germline V gene. The CDR3 regions of TCR beta were amplified from RNA transcripts. During a first-round RT-PCR of the TCR CDR3, the HTBI primer set was used. One entry per CDR3 protein results from TCRdb running MiXCR on the multiplex PCR reads. The table shows about 560,000 distinct CDR3 sequences, with around 15% occurring only once. This clonotype was counted ten times or more.

What was sequenced was blood. This TCR derives from a woman aged 18-29 years with Graves' hyperthyroidism. The chain is built from TRBV2 and TRBJ2-5, with D tentatively TRBD1 or TRBD2 (5 bases each). The CDR3 reads CASSERGQGTQYF. In DNA, the CDR3 is TGTGCCAGCAGTGAACGAGGGCAGGGGACCCAGTACTTC.